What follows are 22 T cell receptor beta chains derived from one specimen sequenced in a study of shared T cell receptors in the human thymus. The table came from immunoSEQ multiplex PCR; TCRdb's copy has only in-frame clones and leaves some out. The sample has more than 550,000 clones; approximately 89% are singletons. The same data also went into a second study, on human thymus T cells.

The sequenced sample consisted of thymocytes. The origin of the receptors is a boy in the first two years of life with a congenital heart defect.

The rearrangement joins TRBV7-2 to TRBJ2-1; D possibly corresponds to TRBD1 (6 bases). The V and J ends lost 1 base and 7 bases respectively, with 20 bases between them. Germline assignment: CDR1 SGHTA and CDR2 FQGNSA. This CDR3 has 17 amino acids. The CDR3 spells CASSLGKGAAQGNEQFF. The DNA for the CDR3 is TGTGCCAGCAGCTTAGGAAAAGGGGCTGCACAGGGTAATGAGCAGTTCTTC.

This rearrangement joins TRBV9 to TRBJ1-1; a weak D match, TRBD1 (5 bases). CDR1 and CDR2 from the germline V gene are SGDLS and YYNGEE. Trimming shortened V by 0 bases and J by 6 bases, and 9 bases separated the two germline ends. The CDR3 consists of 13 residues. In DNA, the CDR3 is TGTGCCAGCAGCGTAGAGGGGTTCCCTGAAGCTTTCTTT. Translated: CASSVEGFPEAFF.

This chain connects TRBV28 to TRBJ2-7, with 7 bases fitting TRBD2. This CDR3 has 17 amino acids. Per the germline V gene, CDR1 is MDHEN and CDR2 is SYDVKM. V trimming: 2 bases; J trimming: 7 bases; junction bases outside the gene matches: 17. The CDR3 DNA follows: TGTGCCAGCAGTTTAGCAACCCCTGGACTAGTACCGTTTGAGCAGTACTTC. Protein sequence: CASSLATPGLVPFEQYF.

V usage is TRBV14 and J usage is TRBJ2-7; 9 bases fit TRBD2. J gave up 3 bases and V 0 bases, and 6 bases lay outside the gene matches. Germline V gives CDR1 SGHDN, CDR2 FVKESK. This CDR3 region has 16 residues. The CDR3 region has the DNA TGTGCCAGCAGCCAAGATACGGGTAGCGGGAGCTACGAGCAGTACTTC. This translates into CASSQDTGSGSYEQYF.

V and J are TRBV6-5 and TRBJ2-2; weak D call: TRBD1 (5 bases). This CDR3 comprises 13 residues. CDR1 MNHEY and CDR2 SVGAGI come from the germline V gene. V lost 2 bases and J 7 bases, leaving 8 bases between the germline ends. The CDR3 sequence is CASSYQGGGELFF. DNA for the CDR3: TGTGCCAGCAGTTACCAGGGCGGCGGGGAGCTGTTTTTT.

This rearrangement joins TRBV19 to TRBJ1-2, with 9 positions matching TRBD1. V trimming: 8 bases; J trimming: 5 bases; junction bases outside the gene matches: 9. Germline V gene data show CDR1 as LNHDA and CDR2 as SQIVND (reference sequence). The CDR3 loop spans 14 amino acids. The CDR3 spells CASSPGTGMYGYTF. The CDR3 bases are TGTGCCAGTTCCCCCGGGACAGGGATGTATGGCTACACCTTC. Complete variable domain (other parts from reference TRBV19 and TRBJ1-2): DGGITQSPKYLFRKEGQNVTLSCEQNLNHDAMYWYRQDPGQGLRLIYYSQIVNDFQKGDIAEGYSVSREKKESFPLTVTSAQKNPTAFYLCASSPGTGMYGYTFGSGTRLTVV.

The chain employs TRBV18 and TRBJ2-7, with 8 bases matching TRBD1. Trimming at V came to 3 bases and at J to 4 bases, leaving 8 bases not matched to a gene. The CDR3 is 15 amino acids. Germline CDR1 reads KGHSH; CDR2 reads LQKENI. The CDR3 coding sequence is TGTGCCAGCTCACCTTCCGGACAGGGCCTTTACGAGCAGTACTTC. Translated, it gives CASSPSGQGLYEQYF.

CDR3 residues: CASSYSECGHTGELFF. CDR3 DNA sequence: TGTGCCAGCAGTTACTCGGAATGCGGGCACACCGGGGAGCTGTTTTTT. The V call is TRBV6-5, the J call TRBJ2-2, with D maybe TRBD2 (5 bases). The CDR3 loop spans 16 amino acids. The V and J ends lost 0 bases and 3 bases respectively, with 11 bases between them. Per germline, CDR1 MNHEY and CDR2 SVGAGI.

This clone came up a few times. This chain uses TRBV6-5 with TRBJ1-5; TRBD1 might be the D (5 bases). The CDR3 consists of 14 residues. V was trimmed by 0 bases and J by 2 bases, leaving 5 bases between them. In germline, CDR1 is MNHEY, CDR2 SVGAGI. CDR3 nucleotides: TGTGCCAGCAGTTACTCAGGGGGCAATCAGCCCCAGCATTTT. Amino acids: CASSYSGGNQPQHF.

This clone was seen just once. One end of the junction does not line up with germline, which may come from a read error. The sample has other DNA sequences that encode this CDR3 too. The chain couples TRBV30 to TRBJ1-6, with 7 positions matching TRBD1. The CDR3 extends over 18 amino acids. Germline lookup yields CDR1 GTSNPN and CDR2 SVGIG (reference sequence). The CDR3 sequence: CAWSISPQGNVWNSPLHF. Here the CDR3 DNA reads TGTGCCTGGAGTATTTCACCACAGGGGAATGTGTGGAATTCCCCCCTCCACTTT.

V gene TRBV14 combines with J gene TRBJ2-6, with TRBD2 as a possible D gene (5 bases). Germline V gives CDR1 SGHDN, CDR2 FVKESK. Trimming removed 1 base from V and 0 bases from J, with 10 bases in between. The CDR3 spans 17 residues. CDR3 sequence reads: CASSQGRGFSGANVLTF. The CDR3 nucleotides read TGTGCCAGCAGCCAAGGGAGAGGGTTCTCTGGGGCCAACGTCCTGACTTTC.

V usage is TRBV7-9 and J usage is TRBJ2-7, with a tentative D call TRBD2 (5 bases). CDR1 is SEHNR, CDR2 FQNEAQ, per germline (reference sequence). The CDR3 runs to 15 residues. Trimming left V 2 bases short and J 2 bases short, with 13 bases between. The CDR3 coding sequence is TGTGCCAGCAGCTTATTTAGGGAGTGGGCCTACGAGCAGTACTTC. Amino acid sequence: CASSLFREWAYEQYF.

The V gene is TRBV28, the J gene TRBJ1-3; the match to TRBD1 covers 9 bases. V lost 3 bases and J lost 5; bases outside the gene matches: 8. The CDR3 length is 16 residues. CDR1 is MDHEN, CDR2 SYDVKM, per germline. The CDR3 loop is CASSFDEDRGRNTIYF. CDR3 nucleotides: TGTGCCAGCAGTTTCGATGAGGACAGGGGTCGAAACACCATATATTTT.

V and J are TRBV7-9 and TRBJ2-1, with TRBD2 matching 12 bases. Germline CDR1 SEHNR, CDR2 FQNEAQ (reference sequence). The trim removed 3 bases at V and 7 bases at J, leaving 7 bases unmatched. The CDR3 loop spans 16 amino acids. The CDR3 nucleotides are TGTGCCAGCAGCTTTACTAGCGGGAGGACATGGAATGAGCAGTTCTTC. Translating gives CASSFTSGRTWNEQFF.

Here the CDR3 reads CASSLCDVSMPSSYNEQFF. The CDR3 nucleotides read TGTGCCAGCAGTTTATGCGATGTTTCTATGCCTAGCTCCTACAATGAGCAGTTCTTC. The rearrangement uses TRBV28 and TRBJ2-1; no clear D. The CDR3 spans 19 residues. V was trimmed by 0 bases and J by 0 bases, leaving 18 bases between them. Germline CDR1 and CDR2: MDHEN and SYDVKM.

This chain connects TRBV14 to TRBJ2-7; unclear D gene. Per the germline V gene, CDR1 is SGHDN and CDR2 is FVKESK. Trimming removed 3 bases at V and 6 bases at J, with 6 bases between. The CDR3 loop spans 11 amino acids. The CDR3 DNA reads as TGTGCCAGCAGCCATTCATTCGAGCAGTACTTC. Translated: CASSHSFEQYF.

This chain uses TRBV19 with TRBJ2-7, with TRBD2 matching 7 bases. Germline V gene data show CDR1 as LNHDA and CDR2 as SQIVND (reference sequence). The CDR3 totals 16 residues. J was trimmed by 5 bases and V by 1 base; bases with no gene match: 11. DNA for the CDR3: TGTGCCAGTAGTATAGCTAGCGGTTTCCCCCGGGACGAGCAGTACTTC. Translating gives CASSIASGFPRDEQYF.

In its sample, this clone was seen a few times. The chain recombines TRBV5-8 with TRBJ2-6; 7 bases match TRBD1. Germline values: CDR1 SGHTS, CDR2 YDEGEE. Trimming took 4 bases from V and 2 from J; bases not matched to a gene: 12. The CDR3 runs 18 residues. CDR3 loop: CASSPSPGTVPGANVLTF. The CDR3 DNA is TGTGCCAGCAGCCCCAGTCCCGGGACAGTCCCTGGGGCCAACGTCCTGACTTTC.

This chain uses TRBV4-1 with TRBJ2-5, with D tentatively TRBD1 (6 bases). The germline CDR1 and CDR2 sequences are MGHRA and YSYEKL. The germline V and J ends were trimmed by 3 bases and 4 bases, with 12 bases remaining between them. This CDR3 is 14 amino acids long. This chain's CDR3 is CASSHLGGPETQYF. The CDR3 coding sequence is TGCGCCAGCAGCCACCTAGGGGGTCCAGAGACCCAGTACTTC.

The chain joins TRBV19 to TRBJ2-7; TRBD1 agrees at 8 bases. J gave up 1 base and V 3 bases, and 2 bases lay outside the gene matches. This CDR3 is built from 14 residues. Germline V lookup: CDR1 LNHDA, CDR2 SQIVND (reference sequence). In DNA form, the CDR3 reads TGTGCCAGTAGTATGAGACAGGGGTCCTACGAGCAGTACTTC. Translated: CASSMRQGSYEQYF.

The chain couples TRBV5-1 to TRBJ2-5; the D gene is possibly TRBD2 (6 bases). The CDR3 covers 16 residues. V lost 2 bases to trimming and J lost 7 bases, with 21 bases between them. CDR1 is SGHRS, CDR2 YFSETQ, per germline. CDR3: CASSFWNQGGLGTQYF. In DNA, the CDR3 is TGCGCCAGCAGCTTTTGGAATCAGGGAGGTTTGGGGACCCAGTACTTC.

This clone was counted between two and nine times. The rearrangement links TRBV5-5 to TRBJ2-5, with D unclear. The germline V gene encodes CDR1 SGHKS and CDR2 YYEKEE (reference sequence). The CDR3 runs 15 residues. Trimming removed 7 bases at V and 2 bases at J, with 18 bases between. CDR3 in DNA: TGTGCCAGCCAGACGAGCATGAGAGCGCAAGAGACCCAGTACTTC. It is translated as CASQTSMRAQETQYF.